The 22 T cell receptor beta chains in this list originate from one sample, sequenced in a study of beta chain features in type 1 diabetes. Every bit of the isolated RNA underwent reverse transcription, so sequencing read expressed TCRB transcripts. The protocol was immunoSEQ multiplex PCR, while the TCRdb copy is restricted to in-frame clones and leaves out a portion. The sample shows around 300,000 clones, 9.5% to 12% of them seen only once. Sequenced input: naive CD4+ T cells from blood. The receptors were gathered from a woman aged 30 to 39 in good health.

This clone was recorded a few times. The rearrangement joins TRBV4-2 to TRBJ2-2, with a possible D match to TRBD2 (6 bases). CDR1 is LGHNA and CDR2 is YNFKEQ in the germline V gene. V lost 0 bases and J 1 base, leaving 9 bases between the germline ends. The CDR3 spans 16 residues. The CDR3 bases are TGTGCCAGCAGCCAAGAGATTAGCGGGAACACCGGGGAGCTGTTTTTT. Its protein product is CASSQEISGNTGELFF.

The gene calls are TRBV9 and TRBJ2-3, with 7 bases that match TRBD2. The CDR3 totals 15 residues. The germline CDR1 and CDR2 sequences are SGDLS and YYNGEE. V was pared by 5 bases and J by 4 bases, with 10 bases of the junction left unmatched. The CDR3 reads CASRAREADPDTQYF. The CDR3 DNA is TGTGCCAGCAGAGCACGGGAGGCGGACCCAGATACGCAGTATTTT.

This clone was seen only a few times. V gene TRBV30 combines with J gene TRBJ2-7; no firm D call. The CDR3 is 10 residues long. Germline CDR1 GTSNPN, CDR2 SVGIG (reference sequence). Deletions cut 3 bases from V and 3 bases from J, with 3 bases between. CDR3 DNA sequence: TGTGCCTGGAGCCGCTACGAGCAGTACTTC. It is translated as CAWSRYEQYF.

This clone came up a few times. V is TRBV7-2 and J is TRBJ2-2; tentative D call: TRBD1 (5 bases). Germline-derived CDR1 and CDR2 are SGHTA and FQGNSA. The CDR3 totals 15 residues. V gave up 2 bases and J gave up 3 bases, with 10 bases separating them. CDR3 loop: CASSLRGSDTGELFF. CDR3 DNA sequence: TGTGCCAGCAGCTTAAGGGGATCGGACACCGGGGAGCTGTTTTTT.

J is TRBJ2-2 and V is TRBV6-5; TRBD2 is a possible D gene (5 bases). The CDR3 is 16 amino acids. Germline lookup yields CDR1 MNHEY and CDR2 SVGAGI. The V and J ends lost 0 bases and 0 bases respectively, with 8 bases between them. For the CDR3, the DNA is TGTGCCAGCAGTTACTCGAGTAGCGCGAACACCGGGGAGCTGTTTTTT. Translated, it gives CASSYSSSANTGELFF.

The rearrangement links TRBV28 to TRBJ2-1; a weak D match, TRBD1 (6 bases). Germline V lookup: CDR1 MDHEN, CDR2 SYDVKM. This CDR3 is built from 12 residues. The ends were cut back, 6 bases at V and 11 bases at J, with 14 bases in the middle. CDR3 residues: CASSVTGNKQFF. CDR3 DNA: TGTGCCAGCAGCGTAACAGGGAATAAGCAGTTCTTC.

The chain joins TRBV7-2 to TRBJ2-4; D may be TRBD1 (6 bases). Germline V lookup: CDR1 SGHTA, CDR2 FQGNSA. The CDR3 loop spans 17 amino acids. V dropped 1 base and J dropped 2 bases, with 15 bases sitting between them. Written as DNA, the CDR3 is TGTGCCAGCAGCTTAGAAGTCAGGGGCGCGCCCAAAAACATTCAGTACTTC. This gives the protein CASSLEVRGAPKNIQYF.

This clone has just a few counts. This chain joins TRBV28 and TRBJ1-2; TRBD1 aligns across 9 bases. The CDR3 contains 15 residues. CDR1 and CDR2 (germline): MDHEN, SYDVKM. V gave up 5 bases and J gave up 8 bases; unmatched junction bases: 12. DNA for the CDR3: TGTGCCAGCAGTACCCCCTCGGGACAGGGTTTCGGCTACACCTTC. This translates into CASSTPSGQGFGYTF.

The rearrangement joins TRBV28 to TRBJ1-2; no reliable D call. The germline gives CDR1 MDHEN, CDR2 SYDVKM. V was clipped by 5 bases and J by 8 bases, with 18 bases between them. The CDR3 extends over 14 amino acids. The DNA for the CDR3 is TGTGCCAGCAGTCCTCAAACCGGGGTTTTCGGCTACACCTTC. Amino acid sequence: CASSPQTGVFGYTF.

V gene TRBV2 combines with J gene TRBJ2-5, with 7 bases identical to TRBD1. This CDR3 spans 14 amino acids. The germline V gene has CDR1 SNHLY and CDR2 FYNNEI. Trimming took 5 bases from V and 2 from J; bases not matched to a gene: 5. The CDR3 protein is CASSRGTEQETQYF. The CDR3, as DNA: TGTGCCAGCAGTAGAGGGACAGAACAAGAGACCCAGTACTTC. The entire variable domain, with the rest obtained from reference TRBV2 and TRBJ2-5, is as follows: EPEVTQTPSHQVTQMGQEVILRCVPISNHLYFYWYRQILGQKVEFLVSFYNNEISEKSEIFDDQFSVERPDGSNFTLKIRSTKLEDSAMYFCASSRGTEQETQYFGPGTRLLVL.

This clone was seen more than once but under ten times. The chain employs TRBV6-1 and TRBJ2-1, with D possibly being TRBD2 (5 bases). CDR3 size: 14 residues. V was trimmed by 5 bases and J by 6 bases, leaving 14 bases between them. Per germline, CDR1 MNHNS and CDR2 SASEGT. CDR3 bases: TGTGCCAGCAGTCTGCCGGGATACAGCAATGAGCAGTTCTTC. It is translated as CASSLPGYSNEQFF.

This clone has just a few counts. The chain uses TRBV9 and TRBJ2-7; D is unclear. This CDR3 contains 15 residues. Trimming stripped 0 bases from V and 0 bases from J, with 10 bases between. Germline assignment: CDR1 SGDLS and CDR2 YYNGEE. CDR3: CASSVAAGPSYEQYF. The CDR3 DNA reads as TGTGCCAGCAGCGTAGCGGCAGGCCCCTCCTACGAGCAGTACTTC.

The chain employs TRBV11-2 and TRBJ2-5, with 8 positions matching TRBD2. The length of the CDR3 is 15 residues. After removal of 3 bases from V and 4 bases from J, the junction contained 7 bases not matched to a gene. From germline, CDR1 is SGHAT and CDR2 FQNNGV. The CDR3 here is CASSLGSGSGETQYF. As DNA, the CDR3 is TGTGCCAGCAGCTTGGGGAGCGGGAGTGGAGAGACCCAGTACTTC.

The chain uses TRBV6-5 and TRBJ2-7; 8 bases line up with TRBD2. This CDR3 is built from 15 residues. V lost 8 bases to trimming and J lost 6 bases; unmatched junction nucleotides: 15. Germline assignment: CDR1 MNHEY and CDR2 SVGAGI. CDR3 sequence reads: CASRSSSGTSSEQYF. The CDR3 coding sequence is TGTGCCAGCCGAAGCAGTAGCGGGACATCATCCGAGCAGTACTTC.

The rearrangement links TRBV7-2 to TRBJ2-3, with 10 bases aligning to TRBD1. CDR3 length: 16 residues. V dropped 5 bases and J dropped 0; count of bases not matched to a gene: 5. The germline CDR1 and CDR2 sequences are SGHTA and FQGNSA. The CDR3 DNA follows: TGTGCCAGCAGCCTCGGGACAGGGGCTAGCACAGATACGCAGTATTTT. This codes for CASSLGTGASTDTQYF.

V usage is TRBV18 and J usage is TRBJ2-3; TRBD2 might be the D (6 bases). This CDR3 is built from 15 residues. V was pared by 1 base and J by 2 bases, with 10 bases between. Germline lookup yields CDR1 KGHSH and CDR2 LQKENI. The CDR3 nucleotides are TGTGCCAGCTCACCACGGGAGGCGCACACAGATACGCAGTATTTT. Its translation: CASSPREAHTDTQYF.

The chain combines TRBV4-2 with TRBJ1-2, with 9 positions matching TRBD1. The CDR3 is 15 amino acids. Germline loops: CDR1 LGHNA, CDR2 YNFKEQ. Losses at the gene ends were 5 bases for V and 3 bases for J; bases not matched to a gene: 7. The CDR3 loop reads CASSTPGQGDYGYTF. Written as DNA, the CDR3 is TGTGCCAGCAGCACCCCGGGACAGGGCGACTATGGCTACACCTTC.

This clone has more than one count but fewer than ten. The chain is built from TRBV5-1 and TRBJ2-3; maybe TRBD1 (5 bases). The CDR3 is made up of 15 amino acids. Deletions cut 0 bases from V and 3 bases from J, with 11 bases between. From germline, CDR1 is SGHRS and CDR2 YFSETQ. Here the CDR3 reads CASSLESGRTDTQYF. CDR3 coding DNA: TGCGCCAGCAGCTTGGAATCAGGGCGGACAGATACGCAGTATTTT.

CDR3 loop: CASSVTISGRASFEQYF. CDR3 coding DNA: TGCGCCAGCAGCGTTACAATTAGCGGGAGGGCCTCTTTCGAGCAGTACTTC. V is TRBV4-3 and J is TRBJ2-7; 11 bases match TRBD2. Germline loops: CDR1 LGHNA, CDR2 YSLEER. The CDR3 is 17 amino acids. Trimming at V came to 5 bases and at J to 6 bases, leaving 15 bases not matched to a gene.

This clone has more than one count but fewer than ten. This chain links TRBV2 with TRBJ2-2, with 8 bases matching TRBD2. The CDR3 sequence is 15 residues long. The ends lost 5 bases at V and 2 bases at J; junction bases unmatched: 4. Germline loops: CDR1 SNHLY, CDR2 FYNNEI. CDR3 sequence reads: CASSLTSGNTGELFF. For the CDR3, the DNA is TGTGCCAGCAGTCTAACTAGCGGAAACACCGGGGAGCTGTTTTTT.

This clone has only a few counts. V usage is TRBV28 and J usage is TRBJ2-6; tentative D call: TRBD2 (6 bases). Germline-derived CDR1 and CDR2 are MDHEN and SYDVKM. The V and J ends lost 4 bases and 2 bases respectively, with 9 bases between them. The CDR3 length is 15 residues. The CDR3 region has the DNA TGTGCCAGCAGTTACGGGGGAACTGGGGCCAACGTCCTGACTTTC. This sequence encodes CASSYGGTGANVLTF.

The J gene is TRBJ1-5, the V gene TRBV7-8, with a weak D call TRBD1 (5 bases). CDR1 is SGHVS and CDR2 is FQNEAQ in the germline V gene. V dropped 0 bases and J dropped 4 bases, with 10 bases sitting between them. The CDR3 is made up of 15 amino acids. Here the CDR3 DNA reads TGTGCCAGCAGCTTAGCCAGACAGCTAAATCAGCCCCAGCATTTT. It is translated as CASSLARQLNQPQHF.